These 4 T cell receptor beta chains were all obtained from the same sample, sequenced in a study of OX40 agonist ivuxolimab in advanced cancers. Profiling relied on immunoSEQ multiplex PCR, and the TCRdb table lists in-frame clones only, not all of them. The table records 70,000 or so clones, 80% to 90% of them present only once. Sequenced material: CD4+ or CD8+ T cells sorted from blood, taken in a trial of the OX40 agonist ivuxolimab. The origin of the receptors is an adult with an advanced solid tumor such as melanoma, head and neck, liver or kidney cancer.

Concerning this clone itself: At one end, the junction sequence differs from germline, possibly due to a read error. The chain recombines TRBV9 with TRBJ2-1, with 16 bases lining up with TRBD2. This CDR3 has 16 amino acids. Germline V gene sequence: CDR1 SGDLS, CDR2 YYNGEE. CDR3 nucleotide sequence: TGTGCCAGCAGCCCGAGCGCCGGGACTAGCGGGAGGGCTGGGATCTTC. This translates into CASSPSAGTSGRAGIF.

The CDR3 nucleotides read TGTGCCAGCAGTGTTGACAGGGGAAGGAGGTCAACTAATGAAAAACTGTTTTTT. As protein: CASSVDRGRRSTNEKLFF. The chain uses TRBV2 and TRBJ1-4; 8 positions match TRBD1. The ends lost 4 bases at V and 0 bases at J; junction bases unmatched: 10. Germline CDR1 reads SNHLY; CDR2 reads FYNNEI. The CDR3 consists of 18 residues.

V is TRBV19 and J is TRBJ1-5; D possibly corresponds to TRBD1 (6 bases). V lost 0 bases and J lost 4, with 10 bases in between. Germline assignment: CDR1 LNHDA and CDR2 SQIVND (reference sequence). CDR3 length: 15 amino acids. DNA for the CDR3: TGTGCCAGTAGTATAGATCGGACAGCGAATCAGCCCCAGCATTTT. This encodes CASSIDRTANQPQHF.

The chain employs TRBV5-4 and TRBJ1-2; 8 positions match TRBD1. The germline gives CDR1 SGHNT, CDR2 YYREEE (reference sequence). V gave up 2 bases and J gave up 2 bases; unmatched junction bases: 2. The CDR3 totals 14 residues. CDR3: CASSFQGANYGYTF. CDR3 in DNA: TGTGCCAGCAGCTTTCAGGGGGCAAACTATGGCTACACCTTC. The full variable domain, in which reference TRBV5-4 and TRBJ1-2 provide the parts outside the CDR3, is ETGVTQSPTHLIKTRGQQVTLRCSSQSGHNTVSWYQQALGQGPQFIFQYYREEENGRGNFPPRFSGLQFPNYSSELNVNALELDDSALYLCASSFQGANYGYTFGSGTRLTVV.